This entry lists 9 T cell receptor beta chains sequenced from one sample in a study of T cells in Graves' hyperthyroidism and ophthalmopathy. The source material, RNA transcripts, was used to amplify TCR beta CDR3 regions. In the first-round RT-PCR of the TCR CDR3, the HTBI primer set was used. TCRdb itself ran the multiplex PCR reads through MiXCR, one entry per CDR3 protein. The sample comprises about 720,000 distinct CDR3 sequences, around 19% of which are singletons, and 16% rests with the top ten. The sequencing input was blood. The origin of the receptors is a woman aged 45-65 years with Graves' hyperthyroidism that later progressed to Graves' ophthalmopathy.

This chain joins TRBV10-3 and TRBJ2-5; TRBD1 agrees at 8 bases. J lost 3 bases, V lost 6 bases, and 9 bases had no gene match. Germline assignment: CDR1 ENHRY and CDR2 SYGVKD. This CDR3 region has 15 residues. This chain's CDR3 is CAIRRRQGTEETQYF. The CDR3 region has the DNA TGTGCCATCAGACGACGACAGGGGACCGAAGAGACCCAGTACTTC.

There are many counts of this clonotype. This chain joins TRBV5-6 and TRBJ2-7; D possibly uses TRBD1 or TRBD2 (6 bases each). V lost 4 bases to trimming and J lost 5 bases, with 16 bases between them. There are 14 residues in the CDR3. CDR1 and CDR2 from the germline V gene are SGHDT and YYEEEE. The CDR3 DNA sequence: TGTGCCAGCAGCCCGGGGGCGAACAGGGACGAGCAGTACTTC. Protein sequence: CASSPGANRDEQYF.

This clonotype was seen at least ten times. V is TRBV7-2 and J is TRBJ2-5; D gene ambiguous. The V gene's germline CDR1 is SGHTA and CDR2 FQGNSA. With 1 base removed from V and 2 bases from J, the gap between germline ends came to 8 bases. This CDR3 has 14 amino acids. CDR3 sequence (DNA): TGTGCCAGCAGCTTAGTCAGTAGACAAGAGACCCAGTACTTC. This sequence encodes CASSLVSRQETQYF.

The rearrangement joins TRBV7-2 to TRBJ1-2, with D perhaps TRBD1 (6 bases). Between the trimmed V and J ends, which lost 3 bases and 8 bases, there was a span of 22 bases. Germline V gene lookup returns CDR1 SGHTA and CDR2 FQGNSA. This CDR3 region has 16 residues. In DNA, the CDR3 is TGTGCCAGCAGCTTGGGGCAGGGGAGGGGAGGACTCGGCTACACCTTC. Protein product: CASSLGQGRGGLGYTF.

The rearrangement joins TRBV28 to TRBJ1-1, with D maybe TRBD1 (5 bases). CDR1 and CDR2 (germline): MDHEN, SYDVKM. Trimming took off 4 bases at V and 0 bases at J, with 12 bases between the two ends. This CDR3 spans 15 amino acids. The CDR3 DNA is TGTGCCAGCAGTTCACAGACAGTCATGAACACTGAAGCTTTCTTT. It specifies CASSSQTVMNTEAFF.

This chain links TRBV18 with TRBJ2-1; unclear D gene. The V end was cut by 0 bases, the J end by 7 bases, with 13 bases between. Germline V gene sequence: CDR1 KGHSH, CDR2 LQKENI. The CDR3 has 15 amino acids. CDR3 region: CASSPPSLVGNEQFF. The CDR3 DNA sequence: TGTGCCAGCTCACCACCGTCACTCGTAGGGAATGAGCAGTTCTTC.

The chain employs TRBV6-1 and TRBJ2-2, with 10 bases identical to TRBD1. Germline V gives CDR1 MNHNS, CDR2 SASEGT. After removal of 6 bases from V and 7 bases from J, the junction contained 11 bases not matched to a gene. This CDR3 is 16 amino acids long. CDR3 DNA sequence: TGTGCCAGCAGACCTCACGACAGGGGGCTCGGCGGGGAGCTGTTTTTT. This sequence encodes CASRPHDRGLGGELFF.

CDR3 loop: CATSVASGEVDQETQYF. The DNA for the CDR3 is TGTGCCACCAGTGTGGCTAGCGGGGAGGTTGACCAAGAGACCCAGTACTTC. The chain uses TRBV24-1 and TRBJ2-5, with 9 positions matching TRBD2. J was trimmed by 0 bases and V by 5 bases; bases with no gene match: 9. This CDR3 comprises 17 residues. CDR1 is KGHDR and CDR2 is SFDVKD in the germline V gene.

The chain has TRBV7-2 and TRBJ2-1, with TRBD2 as a possible D gene (6 bases). CDR1 SGHTA and CDR2 FQGNSA come from the germline V gene. The CDR3 runs to 17 residues. Trimming stripped 5 bases from V and 0 bases from J, with 17 bases between. The CDR3 sequence is CASSPPSGVSSYNEQFF. In DNA, the CDR3 is TGTGCCAGCAGCCCCCCCTCGGGGGTGAGCTCCTACAATGAGCAGTTCTTC.